The table lists the clone carrying this T cell receptor beta chain with a few counts. Its specificity is unknown. The source of the sample is a study of regulatory T cells in long-lasting Graves disease. General study findings and limits: Thyroid tissue was not sampled; only peripheral blood was. Persistent disease favored TRBV28, TRBJ1-2 and TRBJ2-5.

Arm-PCR of CDR3 regions and iRepertoire HTBI primers were the basis on which TCR beta libraries were built. Authors' methods: Throughout the samples, researchers identified 60 to 70 TRBV and more than twelve TRBJ segments. MiXCR was run by TCRdb on the multiplex PCR reads, yielding one entry per CDR3 protein. None of the V and J calls come from the authors' own analysis; TCRdb made them. This sample has hundreds of thousands of distinct CDR3 sequences, with 21% found just once. Time point noted: persistent/refractory GD, antithyroid drugs over 5 years with positive TRAb. Extracted RNA from PBMCs served as the source of the TCR library. Trimming left V 10 bases short and J 7 bases short, with 17 bases between. The CDR3 extends over 13 amino acids. In germline, CDR1 is LNHDA, CDR2 SQIVND (reference sequence).

The sequence derives from a female donor with Graves disease. The specimen was peripheral blood mononuclear cells (PBMCs), collected when the disease was refractory, from a patient treated with antithyroid drugs. The V gene is TRBV19, the J gene TRBJ1-5; D gene unclear. CDR3 amino acids: CATAGSWGQPQHF. The CDR3 DNA sequence: TGTGCCACCGCCGGGAGCTGGGGACAGCCCCAGCATTTT. Together with reference TRBV19 and TRBJ1-5, the CDR3 gives the full variable domain: DGGITQSPKYLFRKEGQNVTLSCEQNLNHDAMYWYRQDPGQGLRLIYYSQIVNDFQKGDIAEGYSVSREKKESFPLTVTSAQKNPTAFYLCATAGSWGQPQHFGDGTRLSIL.